A selection of T cell receptor beta chains follows, all from one sample in a study of blood T cell repertoires in COVID-19. Method: immunoSEQ multiplex PCR; TCRdb's copy keeps in-frame clones and lacks some. The sample gives approximately 160,000 clones, approximately 80% of which show up once; roughly 6.8% is in the top ten. Sequenced sample: peripheral blood. The receptors shown here come from a woman aged 50 to 60 in a cohort sampled during active or convalescent COVID-19. Each CDR3 is given with its conserved first and last residue. A D gene is named only where the DNA matches it firmly. Clone sizes are given selectively: once, few, many, or a class where the clone is expanded.

-	TRBJ1-5	TRBV6-5	-	TGTGCCAGCTTAGGTGGTGCGGGTAACAATCAGCCCCAGCATTTT	CASLGGAGNNQPQHF
-	TRBJ2-3	TRBV5-1	TRBD2	TGCGCCAGCAGCTTGGGGGTAGCGGGGGATGCCACAGATACGCAGTATTTT	CASSLGVAGDATDTQYF
once	TRBJ2-7	TRBV24-1	-	TGTGCCACCAGTGCCACCGTCGGTTCAGGCGAGCAGTACTTC	CATSATVGSGEQYF
-	TRBJ1-4	TRBV30	-	TGTGCCTGGAGCAGGGGCGAGGCAACTAATGAAAAACTGTTTTTT	CAWSRGEATNEKLFF
-	TRBJ1-5	TRBV30	TRBD1	TGTGCCTGGAGTGGCGGGACAGGGAAAAATCAGCCCCAGCATTTT	CAWSGGTGKNQPQHF
many	TRBJ2-5	TRBV6-5	TRBD2	TGTGGAACTAGCGGAAAAGAACAAGAGACCCAGTACTTC	CGTSGKEQETQYF
-	TRBJ1-6	TRBV18	-	TGTGCCAGCTCACCACTGGGTCTCACGGGTACTAACTATAATTCACCCCTCCACTTT	CASSPLGLTGTNYNSPLHF
many	TRBJ2-7	TRBV6-5	TRBD1	TGTGCCAGCTACTTGGACAGGGGATACGAGCAGTACTTC	CASYLDRGYEQYF
-	TRBJ2-3	TRBV4-1	-	TGCGCCAGCAGCCAGGGGCATAGCACAGATACGCAGTATTTT	CASSQGHSTDTQYF
-	TRBJ2-5	TRBV5-4	TRBD1	TGTGCCAGCAGCCACCGGACAGGGGTGGTGCAAGAGACCCAGTACTTC	CASSHRTGVVQETQYF
-	TRBJ1-1	TRBV18	-	TGTGCCAGCTCACCACAGCCCTGGACAGATAGTGAAGCTTTCTTT	CASSPQPWTDSEAFF
few	TRBJ1-6	TRBV6-1	-	TGTGCCAGCAGTGACGGAGGGTTCGGTAATTCACCCCTCCACTTT	CASSDGGFGNSPLHF
-	TRBJ1-4	TRBV5-1	TRBD1	TGCGCCAGCAGCTTGGGACAGGGATCTGAAAAACTGTTTTTT	CASSLGQGSEKLFF
-	TRBJ1-5	TRBV3-1/TRBV3-2	-	TGTGCCAGCAGCCAAGATTATCGGGGGGGAAATCAGCCCCAGCATTTT	CASSQDYRGGNQPQHF
-	TRBJ2-1	TRBV27	TRBD2	TGTGCCAGCAGTTCCCATGGACTAGGCAGTTTTCGATTCTTC	CASSSHGLGSFRFF
few	TRBJ2-7	TRBV12-3/TRBV12-4	-	TGTGCCAGCAGCCCCCAGACCTACGAGCAGTACTTC	CASSPQTYEQYF
-	TRBJ1-6	TRBV5-5	TRBD1	TGTGCCAGCAGCTCCGGGACAGGGACTTCACCCCTCCACTTT	CASSSGTGTSPLHF
-	TRBJ2-1	TRBV7-7	TRBD1	TGTGCCAGCAGCCCAGGACAGGGGATGAACAATGAGCAGTTCTTC	CASSPGQGMNNEQFF
many	TRBJ2-1	TRBV19	-	TGTGCCAGTAGTACCTCGACTAGCTACAATGAGCAGTTCTTC	CASSTSTSYNEQFF
-	TRBJ1-2	TRBV11-2	-	TGTGCCAGCAGCTCCCGCTGGGGGGTTAACTATGGCTACACCTTC	CASSSRWGVNYGYTF
-	TRBJ1-5	TRBV15	-	TGTGCCACCAGCAGAGAAGTGGGGACTTTCAATCAGCCCCAGCATTTT	CATSREVGTFNQPQHF
-	TRBJ1-2	TRBV2	TRBD1	TGTGCCAGCAGTGGGAACCGGGACAGGGGCGCTGGCTACACCTTC	CASSGNRDRGAGYTF
-	TRBJ1-5	TRBV30	-	TGTGCCTGGAGCTACAAGAGCGATCAGCCCCAGCATTTT	CAWSYKSDQPQHF
-	TRBJ2-1	TRBV29-1	TRBD2	TGCAGCGTTAGGACGGGAGGGTTCTACAATGAGCAGTTCTTC	CSVRTGGFYNEQFF
-	TRBJ2-7	TRBV10-1	-	TGCGCCAGCAGCCTTCTCAGGGACGAGCAGTACTTC	CASSLLRDEQYF
-	TRBJ2-1	TRBV7-6	TRBD2	TGTGCCAGCAGCTTAGCCGCTAGCGGGGGGTACAATGAGCAGTTCTTC	CASSLAASGGYNEQFF
-	TRBJ1-5	TRBV6-5	-	TGTGCCAGCAGTTGGGAGGGCGTCCAGCCCCAGCATTTT	CASSWEGVQPQHF
-	TRBJ1-4	TRBV9	TRBD1	TGTGCCAGCAGCTACATTGACAGGGTAGGAGAGGAAAAACTGTTTTTT	CASSYIDRVGEEKLFF
-	TRBJ1-4	TRBV30	TRBD1	TGTGCCCGGTCCTTCGGGACAGGGGGCGCGGGAACTAATGAAAAACTGTTTTTT	CARSFGTGGAGTNEKLFF
-	TRBJ1-1	TRBV7-9	TRBD1	TGTGCCAGCAGCTTAGTCGCGACAGGGGGTATGAACACTGAAGCTTTCTTT	CASSLVATGGMNTEAFF
-	TRBJ1-1	TRBV6-6	TRBD1	TGTGCCAGCAGTCCCGCCCGACAGGGGGGGAGAAACACTGAAGCTTTCTTT	CASSPARQGGRNTEAFF
-	TRBJ2-7	TRBV24-1	TRBD1	TGTGCCACCAGTGATTTGAGGCAGGGGGCGCGAATTGACTACGAGCAGTACTTC	CATSDLRQGARIDYEQYF
-	TRBJ2-7	TRBV20-1	-	TGCAGTGCTAGTGACCGGGACTCATTCTCCTACGAGCAGTACTTC	CSASDRDSFSYEQYF
-	TRBJ2-5	TRBV5-1	TRBD2	TGCGCCAGCCAACGCGGGGGGAACCAAGAGACCCAGTACTTC	CASQRGGNQETQYF
-	TRBJ1-1	TRBV12-3/TRBV12-4	-	TGTGCCAGCAGTTTTGCGGCAGACACTGAAGCTTTCTTT	CASSFAADTEAFF
-	TRBJ2-7	TRBV19	TRBD1	TGTGCCAGTAGGGACAGGGGGGGGACCTACGAGCAGTACTTC	CASRDRGGTYEQYF
-	TRBJ1-1	TRBV6-5	-	TGTGCCAGCAAACAGAGATACACTGAAGCTTTCTTT	CASKQRYTEAFF
-	TRBJ2-1	TRBV10-3	TRBD1	TGTGCCATCAGTGACACCCAGGGGGCCTACAATGAGCAGTTCTTC	CAISDTQGAYNEQFF
once	TRBJ2-2	TRBV7-3	-	TGTGCCAGCAGCTTAATGCCAGGGCAGAACACCGGGGAGCTGTTTTTT	CASSLMPGQNTGELFF
-	TRBJ2-5	TRBV29-1	TRBD2	TGCAGCGTTGAAGTATTTCTAGCGGGGTTAGGGACCCAGTACTTC	CSVEVFLAGLGTQYF
-	TRBJ1-1	TRBV10-3	TRBD1	TGTGCCATCAGTCGGGACAGAGACTCCGGGGCTGAAGCTTTCTTT	CAISRDRDSGAEAFF
-	TRBJ1-5	TRBV21-1	-	TGTGCCAGCAAATGTGAGCAGGCAAGCAATCAGCCCCAGCATTTT	CASKCEQASNQPQHF
many	TRBJ1-2	TRBV27	TRBD1	TGTGCCAGCAGTTTATCAACCCCGTCAGGGGGCTATGGCTACACCTTC	CASSLSTPSGGYGYTF
few	TRBJ2-1	TRBV12-3/TRBV12-4	-	TGTGCCAGCAGTTTGACTAGGAGGCAGTTCTTC	CASSLTRRQFF
-	TRBJ1-4	TRBV6-5	TRBD1	TGTGCCAGCAGGAACGGGGGACAGGTTAATGAAAAACTGTTTTTT	CASRNGGQVNEKLFF
-	TRBJ2-1	TRBV24-1	-	TGTGCCACCAGTGAAACCTCAGGGGCCGATCACTACAATGAGCAGTTCTTC	CATSETSGADHYNEQFF
-	TRBJ2-3	TRBV19	-	TGTGCCAGTAGTATAACTGACAGGTACACAGATACGCAGTATTTT	CASSITDRYTDTQYF
-	TRBJ1-2	TRBV5-1	-	TGCGCCAGCAGCTTAGGTTACGGTGAGACGGAGAAGGTTAGGGGCTACACCTTC	CASSLGYGETEKVRGYTF
once	TRBJ2-3	TRBV25-1	-	TGTGCCAGCAGTGACTCGTACAGTGGTACGCAGTATTTT	CASSDSYSGTQYF
-	TRBJ2-7	TRBV2	-	TGTGCCAGCAGTGAATCGGGCAGGGGTTCGTACGAGCAGTACTTC	CASSESGRGSYEQYF